This T cell receptor beta chain was captured by sequencing in a study of blood T cells in healthy people across ages. Germline CDR1 is SGHTA and CDR2 is FQGTGA. The CDR3 has 16 residues. The junction had 6 bases not matched to a gene; V was cut back by 2 bases and J by 2 bases. A sample-barcoded 5' primer and a J-beta primer mix were used in a second PCR of roughly 7 to 12 cycles. MiXCR, run by TCRdb on the 5' RACE reads, gives a single entry per CDR3 protein. The sample carries around 900,000 distinct CDR3 sequences, roughly half recorded once. Every donor gave roughly 9.2 milliliters of peripheral blood.

The origin of this receptor is a woman aged 55 to 70 in good health. V gene TRBV7-3 combines with J gene TRBJ2-7, with 10 bases fitting TRBD1. The sample consisted of blood. The CDR3 coding sequence is TGTGCCAGCAGCTTACAACGTGGACAGGGGGCCTACGAGCAGTACTTC. Its protein is CASSLQRGQGAYEQYF.